Listed below are T cell receptor beta chains from one sample, sequenced in a study of radiation and T cells in renal cell carcinoma. Generated by immunoSEQ multiplex PCR, the TCRdb table keeps only in-frame clones and is missing some. The data show roughly 80,000 clones, roughly 85% seen once. This specimen was blood, taken from a patient whose treatment included radiotherapy and nephrectomy. The receptors come from a woman aged 60-75 years with renal cell carcinoma. CDR3s include the opening cysteine and the closing phenylalanine or tryptophan.

J,V,CDR3
TRBJ2-5,TRBV9,CASSVGAGQMGETQYF
TRBJ2-1,TRBV28,CASSLLITSGRHNEQFF
TRBJ1-1,TRBV7-3,CASSLFTRGVGTEAFF
TRBJ1-2,TRBV10-3,CAISESTAYGYTF
TRBJ1-3,TRBV6-5,CASRPGSGNTIYF
TRBJ2-7,TRBV4-1,CASSQVSSSYEQYF
TRBJ2-2,TRBV15,CATSRDQGLTGELFF
TRBJ1-3,TRBV9,CASSGWGVLGNTIYF
TRBJ1-6,TRBV5-5,CASSPDRVASSPLHF
TRBJ1-1,TRBV6-5,CASSYSYSTEAFF
TRBJ1-5,TRBV6-1,CASRGQEGQPQHF
TRBJ2-7,TRBV4-1,CASALAGPGGEQYF
TRBJ1-1,TRBV5-4,CASSLNRGGTEAFF
TRBJ2-1,TRBV19,CASSTGEGPYNEQFF
TRBJ2-7,TRBV19,CASSLRQGSYEQYF
TRBJ2-5,TRBV5-1,CASSLSGVGQETQYF
TRBJ1-5,TRBV29-1,CSVLDRRDQPQHF
TRBJ2-7,TRBV13,CVSSFNYEQYF
TRBJ2-1,TRBV27,CASSFISSAYNEQFF
TRBJ1-4,TRBV5-1,CASSLQGAMGEKLFF
TRBJ1-2,TRBV9,CASSGTGSGGYTF
TRBJ1-1,TRBV11-2,CASSLWGLNTEAFF
TRBJ1-2,TRBV6-5,CASSLRPNYGYTF
TRBJ1-4,TRBV9,CASSSPRERGLSATNEKLFF
TRBJ1-1,TRBV4-2,CASSQVITAERTSF
TRBJ2-5,TRBV5-4,CASSLITGVSREAQYF
TRBJ2-1,TRBV19,CASSITSEQFF
TRBJ2-7,TRBV7-9,CASSLEVEQYF
TRBJ2-7,TRBV6-1,CASSEADYYEQYF
TRBJ2-5,TRBV9,CASSAGTAQETQYF
TRBJ1-4,TRBV29-1,CSVWLRTEGNEKLFF
TRBJ1-3,TRBV7-9,CAAEGSEVFSGNTIYF
TRBJ2-3,TRBV2,CASMTGGVDTQYF
TRBJ1-3,TRBV29-1,CSVEEGNTIYF
TRBJ2-7,TRBV30,CAWSVRGLIYEQYF
TRBJ1-2,TRBV7-9,CASSLDTDYGYTF
TRBJ2-2,TRBV7-3,CASSMQGTGELFF
TRBJ2-2,TRBV27,CASIDGPGTTGELFF
TRBJ1-1,TRBV6-5,CASSILGNTEAFF
TRBJ2-7,TRBV23-1,CASIGGPHSYEQYF
TRBJ1-1,TRBV6-5,CASSYGGTEAFF
TRBJ2-7,TRBV6-6,CASEGMREQYF
TRBJ2-7,TRBV7-2,CASSTGMPPYEQYF
TRBJ1-1,TRBV6-5,CASGQTGLLNTEAFF
TRBJ1-5,TRBV28,CASSFYRQGGDQPQHF
TRBJ1-2,TRBV5-6,CASSPGEGYYGYTF
TRBJ2-7,TRBV25-1,CASSVWDSQYYEQYF
TRBJ1-2,TRBV7-2,CASSLEARGEYGYTF